This T cell receptor (beta chain) stems from a study of blood T cell repertoires in COVID-19. Study-level information: Recovery among Cohort 3 donors was established by two negative PCRs, clearance, or symptom resolution. Researchers got acute and convalescent COVID-19 samples from the United States, Italy and Spain.

Participants came from some 23 US areas, aged about 18 to 95 years. In assigning cohorts, the study relied on participant-reported clinical history. Trimming shortened V by 6 bases and J by 0 bases, and 13 bases separated the two germline ends. The CDR3 totals 15 residues. Germline V gives CDR1 MNHEY, CDR2 SVGAGI. TCRdb's copy holds only in-frame clones and misses some; the assay was immunoSEQ multiplex PCR. The repertoire holds under 150,000 clones, over 75% seen once, with roughly 3.9% in the top ten. This sequence originates from a middle-aged man in a cohort exposed to, infected with or recovered from COVID-19 (not recorded which). Sequencing was carried out using PBMCs or T cells enriched from blood (not recorded which). The chain has TRBV6-5 and TRBJ2-3; possible D gene TRBD2, 7 bases. The CDR3 sequence is CASRRGGDSTDTQYF. The DNA of the CDR3 is TGTGCCAGCAGGCGAGGGGGGGACAGCACAGATACGCAGTATTTT.